One sample yielded the 14 T cell receptor beta chains listed below, sequenced in a study of molecular identifiers for immune sequencing clone quantification. TCRdb called the PCR reads again in MiXCR, with one record for every CDR3 protein. Among some 41,000 distinct CDR3 sequences listed, about 18% were seen once. The sample was naive CD8+ T cells from blood, with Jurkat cell RNA spiked in. Subset described: FACS-sorted CD8+CD4-CCR7+CD45RA+ naive T cells. The receptors were sampled from a human donor in good health. Some libraries in this study had Jurkat cell RNA spiked in.

In this sample, this clonotype turned up many times. The CDR3 DNA follows: TGTGCCAGTATTGGTAATGAGCAGTTCTTC. Protein product: CASIGNEQFF. The V call is TRBV2, the J call TRBJ2-1; D remains unclear. Per the germline V gene, CDR1 is SNHLY and CDR2 is FYNNEI. This CDR3 has 10 residues. Trimming shortened V by 9 bases and J by 7 bases, and 7 bases separated the two germline ends.

This clonotype turned up a few times. The chain recombines TRBV27 with TRBJ1-5; TRBD1 might be the D (6 bases). Trimming left V 5 bases short and J 2 bases short, with 13 bases between. Looked up from germline, CDR1 is MNHEY and CDR2 is SMNVEV (reference sequence). This CDR3 comprises 15 residues. The CDR3 loop is CASSQPGGGNQPQHF. The CDR3 DNA reads TGTGCCAGCAGTCAGCCCGGGGGCGGCAATCAGCCCCAGCATTTT.

This clonotype was found many times. The genes are TRBV12-3 or TRBV12-4 and TRBJ1-1; D possibly corresponds to TRBD1 (5 bases). V was shortened by 2 bases and J by 7 bases, with 11 bases between the two germline ends. The CDR3 runs 13 residues. This CDR3 is CASSLRYRYEAFF. Written as DNA, the CDR3 is TGTGCCAGCAGTTTAAGGTACAGGTATGAAGCTTTCTTT.

This clonotype was counted between two and nine times. CDR3 in amino acids: CASSAGGYNEQFF. The CDR3, as DNA: TGTGCCAGCTCAGCGGGAGGCTACAATGAGCAGTTCTTC. The genes are TRBV18 and TRBJ2-1; 8 bases line up with TRBD2. CDR1 KGHSH and CDR2 LQKENI come from the germline V gene. The CDR3 runs 13 residues. Trimming took 5 bases from V and 3 from J; bases not matched to a gene: 0.

The rearrangement joins TRBV11-2 to TRBJ2-5, with 7 positions matching TRBD1. Germline trimming cut 1 base from V and 6 bases from J; bases unmatched to any gene: 5. The CDR3 loop spans 14 amino acids. Germline CDR1 and CDR2: SGHAT and FQNNGV. CDR3 protein: CASSLGQGGQTQYF. CDR3 bases: TGTGCCAGCAGCTTAGGACAGGGTGGACAGACCCAGTACTTC.

There are many counts of this clonotype. This chain links TRBV2 with TRBJ2-7; 8 nucleotides align to TRBD1. J gave up 6 bases and V 2 bases, and 6 bases lay outside the gene matches. CDR1 and CDR2 from the germline V gene are SNHLY and FYNNEI. The CDR3 totals 14 residues. The CDR3 DNA follows: TGTGCCAGCAGTGAAAGCGGACAGGGACTCGAGCAGTACTTC. This encodes CASSESGQGLEQYF.

This clonotype is classed as medium-sized (0.01 to 0.1%). The V and J genes are TRBV13 and TRBJ2-2, with D possibly TRBD1 on 5 matching bases. The V and J ends lost 4 bases and 3 bases respectively, with 12 bases between them. Germline V gene data show CDR1 as PRHDT and CDR2 as FYEKMQ (reference sequence). The CDR3 length is 15 residues. CDR3: CASSSGLTDTGELFF. CDR3 DNA sequence: TGTGCCAGCAGCTCAGGGTTGACGGACACCGGGGAGCTGTTTTTT.

The table lists this clonotype with many counts. The V and J genes are TRBV10-3 and TRBJ1-1, with 7 positions matching TRBD1. Germline loops: CDR1 ENHRY, CDR2 SYGVKD. V gave up 6 bases and J gave up 3 bases; unmatched junction bases: 4. The length of the CDR3 is 13 residues. The CDR3 reads CAISRDSYTEAFF. The CDR3 nucleotides read TGTGCCATCAGCCGGGACAGCTACACTGAAGCTTTCTTT.

This clonotype has a count of ten or more. CDR3 residues: CASRDSMNTEAFF. As DNA, the CDR3 is TGTGCCAGTCGGGACAGCATGAACACTGAAGCTTTCTTT. The V gene is TRBV27, the J gene TRBJ1-1; 7 bases map to TRBD1. Germline CDR1 is MNHEY and CDR2 is SMNVEV (reference sequence). With 9 bases clipped from V and 0 bases from J, the junction kept 4 bases outside the gene matches. This CDR3 has 13 residues.

This clonotype occurred a few times. The chain combines TRBV28 with TRBJ2-1, with 9 bases identical to TRBD2. This CDR3 comprises 14 residues. CDR1 and CDR2 (germline): MDHEN, SYDVKM. The junction had 10 bases not matched to a gene; V was cut back by 10 bases and J by 6 bases. CDR3 sequence (DNA): TGTGCCACCGGGCCGGGACTAGCCGTCAATGAGCAGTTCTTC. The encoded protein is CATGPGLAVNEQFF.

As concerns this clonotype: This is likely a read error, given that the CDR3 carries no conserved phenylalanine or tryptophan at its end. V and J are TRBV14 and TRBJ1-2; 7 bases are shared with TRBD1. In germline, CDR1 is SGHDN, CDR2 FVKESK. The CDR3 contains 15 residues. The J segment lost 6 bases and the V segment lost 3 bases, leaving 10 bases of the junction unmatched. The CDR3, as DNA: TGTGCCAGCAGCCAGGCACCGGACAGGATCGATGGCTACACCCTC. Translated: CASSQAPDRIDGYTL.

The chain uses TRBV3-1 and TRBJ2-7; TRBD1 matches at 8 bases. This CDR3 comprises 16 residues. J lost 2 bases, V lost 0 bases, and 6 bases had no gene match. From germline, CDR1 is LGHDT and CDR2 YNNKEL (reference sequence). This CDR3 reads CASSQDSRTGTYEQYF. As DNA, the CDR3 is TGTGCCAGCAGCCAAGATTCCAGGACAGGGACCTACGAGCAGTACTTC.

This clonotype has at least ten counts. This chain connects TRBV15 to TRBJ1-4; the D is unclear. V was cut by 2 bases and J by 5 bases, with 9 bases left in between. This CDR3 comprises 14 residues. Germline-derived CDR1 and CDR2 are LNHNV and YYDKDF (reference sequence). CDR3 bases: TGTGCCACCAGCAGACCAAATACGAATGAAAAACTGTTTTTT. As protein: CATSRPNTNEKLFF.

This clonotype was recorded at least ten times. V usage is TRBV29-1 and J usage is TRBJ2-7; D not certain. There are 12 residues in the CDR3. With 7 bases removed from V and 3 bases from J, the gap between germline ends came to 13 bases. Per germline, CDR1 SQVTM and CDR2 ANQGSEA. This CDR3 is CSGSGPNYEQYF. CDR3 bases: TGCAGCGGGTCCGGGCCCAACTACGAGCAGTACTTC.